This T cell receptor (beta chain) was obtained from a study of shared clonotypes between healthy human individuals. The overall study: CD4 naive and CD4 memory each took three plates per donor, while CD8 naive took two and CD8 memory one. General study results and limits: Clonotype sharing across a few donors was observed for around 5% of naive CD4 clonotypes.

Terminally differentiated effector memory CD45RA+ cells were excluded by CCR7 positive selection of CD45RO-negative cells. The data were produced by immunoSEQ multiplex PCR, yet TCRdb's version contains in-frame clones alone and is incomplete. The sample holds 1.5 million to 2.5 million clones, over 85% seen once. With respect to this clone: Antigen: not known.

The source material was naive CD8+ T cells sorted from blood. This sequence was found in a man in his late teens or twenties in good health.

The CDR3 loop is CASSPWFTSPSTDTQYF. The CDR3 DNA follows: TGTGCCAGCAGTCCGTGGTTCACAAGCCCTAGCACAGATACGCAGTATTTT. The chain joins TRBV28 to TRBJ2-3; D is unresolved. The CDR3 spans 17 residues. CDR1 and CDR2 (germline): MDHEN, SYDVKM. Trimming pared 5 bases from V and 0 bases from J, leaving 18 bases between.